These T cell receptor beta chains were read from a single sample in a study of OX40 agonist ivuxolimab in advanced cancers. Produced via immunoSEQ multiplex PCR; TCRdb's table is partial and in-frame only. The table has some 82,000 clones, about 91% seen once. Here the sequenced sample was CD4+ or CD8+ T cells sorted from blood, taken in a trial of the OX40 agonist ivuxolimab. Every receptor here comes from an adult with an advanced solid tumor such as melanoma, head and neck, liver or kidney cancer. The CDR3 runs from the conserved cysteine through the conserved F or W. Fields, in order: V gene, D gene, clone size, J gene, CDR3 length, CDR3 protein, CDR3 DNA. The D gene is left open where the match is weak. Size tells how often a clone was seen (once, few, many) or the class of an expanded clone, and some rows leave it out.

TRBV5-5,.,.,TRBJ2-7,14,CASSLYRYGYEQYF,TGTGCCAGCAGCCTTTACAGGTATGGCTACGAGCAGTACTTC
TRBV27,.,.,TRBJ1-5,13,CASRRTTNQPQHF,TGTGCCAGCAGGCGGACCACCAATCAGCCCCAGCATTTT
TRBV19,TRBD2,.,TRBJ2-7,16,CASSSGLAGGLYEQYF,TGTGCCAGTAGTAGCGGACTAGCGGGAGGATTGTACGAGCAGTACTTC
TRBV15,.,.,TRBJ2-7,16,CATSRDRLRISYEQYF,TGTGCCACCAGCAGAGATCGGCTCAGGATCTCCTACGAGCAGTACTTC
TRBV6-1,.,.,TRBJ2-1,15,CASSEPGPAFNEQFF,TGTGCCAGCAGTGAACCGGGGCCAGCATTCAATGAGCAGTTCTTC
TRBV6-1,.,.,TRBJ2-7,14,CASSVRDNRYEQYF,TGTGCCAGCAGTGTTCGGGACAACCGCTACGAGCAGTACTTC
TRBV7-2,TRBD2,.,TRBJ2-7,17,CASSPRQGTSGRYEQYF,TGTGCCAGCAGCCCGCGACAGGGGACTAGCGGGAGGTACGAGCAGTACTTC
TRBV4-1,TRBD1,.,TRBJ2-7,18,CASSQGPQDRLLAYEQYF,TGCGCCAGCAGCCAAGGGCCCCAGGACAGGCTCTTAGCCTACGAGCAGTACTTC
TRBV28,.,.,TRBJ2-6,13,CASRRTGANVLTF,TGTGCCAGCAGAAGAACTGGGGCCAACGTCCTGACTTTC
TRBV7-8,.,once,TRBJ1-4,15,CASSSRKGVEEKLFF,TGTGCCAGCAGCTCCCGGAAGGGGGTGGAGGAAAAACTGTTTTTT
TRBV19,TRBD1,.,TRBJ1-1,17,CASSIDRRQGRNTEAFF,TGTGCCAGTAGTATAGATCGACGACAGGGACGGAACACTGAAGCTTTCTTT
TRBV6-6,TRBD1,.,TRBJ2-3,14,CASRKGQTTDTQYF,TGTGCCAGCAGGAAGGGACAGACCACAGATACGCAGTATTTT
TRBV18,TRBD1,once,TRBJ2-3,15,CASPPGTGGIDTQYF,TGTGCCAGCCCGCCGGGGACAGGGGGTATAGATACGCAGTATTTT
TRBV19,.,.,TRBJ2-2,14,CASLPIGNTGELFF,TGTGCCAGTCTTCCTATAGGGAACACCGGGGAGCTGTTTTTT
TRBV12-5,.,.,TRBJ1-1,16,CASGWTSGGAGTEAFF,TGTGCTAGTGGTTGGACTTCGGGGGGCGCAGGCACTGAAGCTTTCTTT
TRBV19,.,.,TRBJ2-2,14,CASSIVVNTGELFF,TGTGCCAGTAGTATAGTGGTAAACACCGGGGAGCTGTTTTTT
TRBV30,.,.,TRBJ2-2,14,CAWGRRQDTGELFF,TGTGCCTGGGGTCGACGACAGGACACCGGGGAGCTGTTTTTT